Presented here are 16 T cell receptor beta chains from one specimen sequenced in a study of OX40 agonist ivuxolimab in advanced cancers. The library was built by means of the immunoSEQ multiplex PCR assay. Entries here come from immuneACCESS through TCRdb and include only in-frame sequences with V and J called. Some clones fail to appear in such tables; in the studies checked, an unresolved V gene covers under half of the shortfall, and the cause of the remainder is unknown. This sample comprises tens of thousands of clones, roughly 87% of them detected only once. The ten top clones hold 0.5% to 0.6% of the sample. The sample in question was CD4+ or CD8+ T cells sorted from blood, obtained in a trial of the OX40 agonist ivuxolimab. These receptors all stem from an adult with an advanced solid tumor such as melanoma, head and neck, liver or kidney cancer.

This clone was counted a few times. V and J are TRBV28 and TRBJ2-7; D gene ambiguous. V was clipped by 5 bases and J by 7 bases, with 9 bases between them. Germline V gene sequence: CDR1 MDHEN, CDR2 SYDVKM. This CDR3 has 11 residues. The CDR3 loop is CASSTRVEQYF. The CDR3 DNA follows: TGTGCCAGCAGTACTCGGGTAGAGCAGTACTTC.

The V gene is TRBV4-2, the J gene TRBJ2-7; possibly TRBD2 for D (5 bases). Germline assignment: CDR1 LGHNA and CDR2 YNFKEQ. V was pared by 2 bases and J by 4 bases, with 9 bases between. The CDR3 has 13 amino acids. The CDR3 is CASSQRTEYEQYF. The CDR3 coding sequence is TGTGCCAGCAGCCAAAGGACTGAATACGAGCAGTACTTC.

This clone was seen a few times. This chain joins TRBV27 and TRBJ1-1; 7 positions agree with TRBD1. There are 16 residues in the CDR3. The V and J ends lost 6 bases and 1 base, in that order; junction bases with no gene match: 11. CDR1 and CDR2 (germline): MNHEY, SMNVEV (reference sequence). The CDR3 protein is CASSHRRTGGNTEAFF. In nucleotides, the CDR3 is TGTGCCAGCAGCCATCGAAGGACAGGAGGGAACACTGAAGCTTTCTTT.

The chain is built from TRBV6-1 and TRBJ1-5; D gene unclear. Trimming cost V 7 bases and J 7 bases, with 14 bases left between them. CDR3 length: 13 amino acids. Germline CDR1 is MNHNS and CDR2 is SASEGT. CDR3 coding DNA: TGTGCCAGCACCGGCAGAGTAGACCAGCCCCAGCATTTT. This gives the protein CASTGRVDQPQHF.

This sequence joins TRBV30 and TRBJ2-1; tentatively, D is TRBD1 (6 bases). Germline V gene lookup returns CDR1 GTSNPN and CDR2 SVGIG (reference sequence). The CDR3 loop spans 15 amino acids. V shed 2 bases and J shed 7 bases, with 18 bases lying between them. Written as DNA, the CDR3 is TGTGCCTGGAGTCGTGGCAGGGGCCCTATAAATGAGCAGTTCTTC. It yields the protein CAWSRGRGPINEQFF.

The chain links TRBV4-2 to TRBJ2-3; D remains unclear. Trimming pared 0 bases from V and 2 bases from J, leaving 0 bases between. The CDR3 consists of 12 residues. The V gene's germline CDR1 is LGHNA and CDR2 YNFKEQ. The CDR3 DNA reads TGTGCCAGCAGCCAAGACACAGATACGCAGTATTTT. Translating it yields CASSQDTDTQYF.

The chain's CDR3 is CASSEGTSGRGSYNEQFF. CDR3 nucleotide sequence: TGCGCCAGCAGTGAGGGGACTAGCGGGAGAGGCTCCTACAATGAGCAGTTCTTC. The rearrangement joins TRBV10-2 to TRBJ2-1, with 14 bases fitting TRBD2. Germline V gene lookup returns CDR1 WSHSY and CDR2 SAAADI. The J segment lost 0 bases and the V segment lost 2 bases, leaving 3 bases of the junction unmatched. This CDR3 region has 18 residues.

This clone has only one observation. V is TRBV5-1 and J is TRBJ2-3; no reliable D call. This CDR3 spans 15 amino acids. The V gene lost 0 bases and the J gene lost 2 bases, with 10 bases spanning the gap. CDR1 is SGHRS and CDR2 is YFSETQ in the germline V gene. Written as DNA, the CDR3 is TGCGCCAGCAGCTTGGCGGCTCTCCCCACAGATACGCAGTATTTT. It codes for CASSLAALPTDTQYF.

This chain uses TRBV2 with TRBJ1-3; D is uncertain. The ends were cut back, 2 bases at V and 4 bases at J, with 9 bases in the middle. Germline V lookup: CDR1 SNHLY, CDR2 FYNNEI. There are 14 residues in the CDR3. CDR3 sequence reads: CASSERAVGNTIYF. The CDR3 DNA reads TGTGCCAGCAGTGAAAGGGCAGTCGGAAACACCATATATTTT.

The chain combines TRBV14 with TRBJ2-4, with TRBD1 matching 7 bases. Germline V gene sequence: CDR1 SGHDN, CDR2 FVKESK. V was clipped by 4 bases and J by 0 bases; unmatched bases: 6. This CDR3 spans 16 amino acids. The CDR3 sequence: CASSPGTVLAKNIQYF. As DNA, the CDR3 is TGTGCCAGCAGCCCCGGGACAGTGCTAGCCAAAAACATTCAGTACTTC.

The chain links TRBV7-2 to TRBJ2-7; the match to TRBD1 covers 8 bases. This CDR3 spans 15 amino acids. V was pared by 5 bases and J by 0 bases, with 6 bases of the junction left unmatched. The germline CDR1 and CDR2 sequences are SGHTA and FQGNSA. This CDR3 reads CASSPGGQPSYEQYF. In DNA form, the CDR3 reads TGTGCCAGCAGCCCAGGGGGCCAGCCCTCCTACGAGCAGTACTTC.

V and J are TRBV29-1 and TRBJ1-2; no clear D. V lost 3 bases and J lost 4, with 6 bases in between. Germline V gene lookup returns CDR1 SQVTM and CDR2 ANQGSEA. CDR3 size: 11 residues. CDR3 amino acids: CSVDVRYGYTF. The DNA for the CDR3 is TGCAGCGTTGACGTACGCTATGGCTACACCTTC.

CDR3 DNA sequence: TGTGCCAGCAGTGTCCCCAGATATACGCAGTATTTT. Its protein is CASSVPRYTQYF. The chain has TRBV6-1 and TRBJ2-3; D ambiguous. The CDR3 runs to 12 residues. Trimming took off 4 bases at V and 7 bases at J, with 9 bases between the two ends. The germline gives CDR1 MNHNS, CDR2 SASEGT.

This clone has just a few counts. The chain links TRBV2 to TRBJ2-4, with D possibly matching TRBD1 (5 bases). The CDR3 has 15 residues. Germline CDR1 SNHLY, CDR2 FYNNEI. V lost 5 bases and J lost 2, with 13 bases in between. The CDR3 DNA sequence: TGTGCCAGCAGTCCCTCAGGGTTAACCAAAAACATTCAGTACTTC. Translating it yields CASSPSGLTKNIQYF.

This rearrangement joins TRBV9 to TRBJ1-4; D call uncertain. Germline V gene sequence: CDR1 SGDLS, CDR2 YYNGEE. The V and J ends lost 0 bases and 5 bases respectively, with 8 bases between them. The CDR3 is 14 amino acids. CDR3 DNA sequence: TGTGCCAGCAGCGTAGATAGGCGGAATGAAAAACTGTTTTTT. Translating it yields CASSVDRRNEKLFF.

This clone was counted only a few times. In DNA, the CDR3 is TGTGCCAGCGAAATCGGTGGGACTGAAGCTTTCTTT. This sequence encodes CASEIGGTEAFF. The rearrangement uses TRBV2 and TRBJ1-1; D uncertain. The CDR3 is made up of 12 amino acids. The V gene's germline CDR1 is SNHLY and CDR2 FYNNEI. V lost 8 bases and J lost 5, with 12 bases in between.